The rows below give T cell receptor beta chains drawn from one sample of a study of spatial heterogeneity in lung cancer. TCRdb independently ran MiXCR on the 5' RACE reads; one entry per CDR3 protein. Of 25,000 to 30,000 distinct CDR3 sequences in the sample, less than 6% were seen once. Sample: PBMCs, taken at follow-up. These receptors came from a male donor with early-stage non-small cell lung cancer. Both conserved end residues are part of each CDR3. Fields, in order: J gene, V gene, CDR3 protein.

>TRBJ2-2|TRBV24-1
CATSDAGVFTGELFF
>TRBJ1-2|TRBV6-1
CASSDATNYGYTF
>TRBJ1-5|TRBV6-2/TRBV6-3
CASRAGPISNQPQHF
>TRBJ2-1|TRBV20-1
CSVLKTNEQFF
>TRBJ2-3|TRBV7-2
CASSPWAEDTQYF
>TRBJ2-2|TRBV7-2
CASSFQLQITTGELFF
>TRBJ2-3|TRBV19
CASSIDLGGGAETQYF
>TRBJ2-1|TRBV19
CASSSGPGNEQFF
>TRBJ2-1|TRBV2
CAGKREYLSNEQFF
>TRBJ2-1|TRBV9
CASSVVEGVSNEQFF
>TRBJ1-3|TRBV27
CASSLSQGARNTIYF
>TRBJ2-2|TRBV7-2
CASSSQGYTGELFF
>TRBJ2-1|TRBV3-1
CASSQVKRATEANEQFF
>TRBJ2-6|TRBV28
CASSRDRALRANVLTF
>TRBJ2-6|TRBV6-5
CASSYSIRPRANVLTF
>TRBJ1-3|TRBV29-1
CSVEDHRDSVSTGNTIYF
>TRBJ1-6|TRBV10-3
CAISESGTGSNSPLHF
>TRBJ2-5|TRBV3-1
CASSQARSSETQYF
>TRBJ2-6|TRBV18
CASSPQDSGANVLTF
>TRBJ2-3|TRBV12-3/TRBV12-4
CASSLGLAGSTDTQYF
>TRBJ1-1|TRBV6-5
CASSPPGRTEAFF
>TRBJ2-7|TRBV7-2
CASSLARDSYEQYF
>TRBJ2-7|TRBV2
CASDRGYEQYF
>TRBJ1-1|TRBV7-2
CASSSDRGRTEAFF
>TRBJ1-1|TRBV20-1
CSARGGGGVNTEAFF
>TRBJ2-3|TRBV4-1
CASSPAGGRDTQYF
>TRBJ2-2|TRBV7-3
CASSSAGGPDTGELFF
>TRBJ2-1|TRBV4-3
CASSQVAGGAGEQFF
>TRBJ1-2|TRBV7-2
CASSDLTDIFNYGYTF
>TRBJ2-3|TRBV7-2
CASSLVGVDSSDTQYF